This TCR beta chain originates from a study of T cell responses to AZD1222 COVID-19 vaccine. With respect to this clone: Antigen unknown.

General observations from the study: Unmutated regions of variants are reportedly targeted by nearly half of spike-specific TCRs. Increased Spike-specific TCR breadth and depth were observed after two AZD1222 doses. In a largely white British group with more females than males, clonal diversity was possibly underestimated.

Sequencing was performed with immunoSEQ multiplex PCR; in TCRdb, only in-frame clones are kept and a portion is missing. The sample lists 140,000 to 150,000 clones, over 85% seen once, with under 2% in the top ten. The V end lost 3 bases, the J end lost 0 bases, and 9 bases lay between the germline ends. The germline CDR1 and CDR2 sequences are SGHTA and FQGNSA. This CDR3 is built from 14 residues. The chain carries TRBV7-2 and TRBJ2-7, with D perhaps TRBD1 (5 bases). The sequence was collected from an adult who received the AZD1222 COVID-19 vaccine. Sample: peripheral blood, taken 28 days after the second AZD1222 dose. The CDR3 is CASSLDGHSYEQYF. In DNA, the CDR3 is TGTGCCAGCAGCTTGGATGGACACTCCTACGAGCAGTACTTC.